These 29 T cell receptor beta chains were all obtained from the same sample, sequenced in a study of response to subunit inactivated influenza vaccine listed by TCRdb under 2018. Libraries came from RT-PCR. Sequencing instrument: Illumina HiSeq 2500. TCRdb cleaned the public reads at Q25 with fastp, built clones with MiXCR and kept in-frame beta chains. Identical CDR3 protein sequences are pooled into one entry, listed with their most common genes and DNA. The sample records roughly 620,000 distinct CDR3 sequences, 10% to 12% of which are singletons. The ten largest clones capture about 11% of the sample. These records were also assigned to another study, of T cells expressing NK-cell markers. Per the second study: The TCR beta cDNA libraries were made using 5'RACE template switching, a step that added both a universal primer site and unique molecular identifiers.

Sequenced here: PBMCs from blood, sampled on the day of vaccination. These receptors were obtained from a man in his fifties who received an inactivated influenza vaccine. Donor details come from another sample of the same person, matched by shared clones.

This rearrangement joins TRBV3-1 to TRBJ2-1; unclear D gene. This CDR3 is 15 amino acids long. Trimming removed 0 bases at V and 2 bases at J, with 8 bases between. The germline V gene encodes CDR1 LGHDT and CDR2 YNNKEL (reference sequence). Here the CDR3 DNA reads TGTGCCAGCAGCCAAGAGGTGGCCCCCTACAATGAGCAGTTCTTC. Protein product: CASSQEVAPYNEQFF.

This clonotype was picked up a small number of times. V is TRBV12-3 or TRBV12-4 and J is TRBJ2-7; D tentatively reads TRBD1 or TRBD2 (5 bases each). Trimming pared 6 bases from V and 5 bases from J, leaving 11 bases between. This CDR3 is 12 amino acids long. The CDR3 nucleotides read TGTGCCAGCAGGGGGGACCTTCACGAGCAGTACTTC. Protein product: CASRGDLHEQYF.

The rearrangement joins TRBV6-5 to TRBJ1-2; TRBD1 matches 8 bases. Per the germline V gene, CDR1 is MNHEY and CDR2 is SVGAGI. After removal of 0 bases from V and 2 bases from J, the junction contained 2 bases not matched to a gene. CDR3 length: 15 residues. Written as DNA, the CDR3 is TGTGCCAGCAGTTACTCCGGGACAGGAAACTATGGCTACACCTTC. As protein: CASSYSGTGNYGYTF.

The count of this clonotype is one. Because the CDR3's place on the DNA is in doubt, the DNA is left out and the CDR3 is given as listed by TCRdb. The chain has TRBV5-1 and TRBJ2-1; the D segment call TRBD1 is taken from the table without a DNA check. Germline V gene sequence: CDR1 SGHRS, CDR2 YFSETQ. The CDR3 contains 13 residues when both ends are counted. The CDR3 spells CASSLVGGGSYFF.

This chain links TRBV20-1 with TRBJ2-7; D is undetermined. The germline V gene has CDR1 DFQATT and CDR2 SNEGSKA (reference sequence). This CDR3 has 13 residues. V was clipped by 3 bases and J by 3 bases, with 12 bases between them. In DNA, the CDR3 is TGCAGTGCTAGTTATCAACCTTTCTACGAGCAGTACTTC. Residues: CSASYQPFYEQYF.

The rearrangement links TRBV18 to TRBJ1-1, with 7 bases lining up with TRBD1. The germline gives CDR1 KGHSH, CDR2 LQKENI. The ends lost 3 bases at V and 5 bases at J; junction bases unmatched: 9. The CDR3 runs to 15 residues. CDR3 DNA: TGTGCCAGCTCACCTCCGGGACAGCCAAAGACTGAAGCTTTCTTT. Protein sequence: CASSPPGQPKTEAFF.

V usage is TRBV5-1 and J usage is TRBJ1-1; a possible D gene is TRBD1 (6 bases). Germline V gene sequence: CDR1 SGHRS, CDR2 YFSETQ. Trimming cost V 4 bases and J 0 bases, with 13 bases left between them. The CDR3 is 15 residues long. CDR3 sequence (DNA): TGCGCCAGCAGCCGAACCGGGGACATGAACACTGAAGCTTTCTTT. It specifies CASSRTGDMNTEAFF.

In this sample, this clonotype turned up a few times. The V and J genes are TRBV28 and TRBJ1-1, with D possibly matching TRBD1 (5 bases). The V and J ends lost 6 bases and 0 bases respectively, with 17 bases between them. Germline V gene lookup returns CDR1 MDHEN and CDR2 SYDVKM. CDR3 length: 16 residues. As DNA, the CDR3 is TGTGCCAGCAGCTTACTTCCGGGACTGTTGAACACTGAAGCTTTCTTT. Amino acid sequence: CASSLLPGLLNTEAFF.

J is TRBJ2-7 and V is TRBV27; D not certain. Trimming stripped 1 base from V and 6 bases from J, with 19 bases between. Germline V gene data show CDR1 as MNHEY and CDR2 as SMNVEV (reference sequence). CDR3 length equals 16 residues. The CDR3 is CASSLLAAGLLGEQYF. CDR3 DNA sequence: TGTGCCAGCAGTTTATTAGCAGCCGGCCTCCTAGGCGAGCAGTACTTC.

This clonotype has a count of ten or more. V gene TRBV7-2 combines with J gene TRBJ2-4, with D unresolved. CDR1 is SGHTA, CDR2 FQGNSA, per germline. The germline V and J ends were trimmed by 2 bases and 7 bases, with 6 bases remaining between them. The CDR3 runs to 12 residues. DNA for the CDR3: TGTGCCAGCAGCTTAAAACCGAACATTCAGTACTTC. This codes for CASSLKPNIQYF.

This clonotype was counted a few times. The V call is TRBV20-1, the J call TRBJ2-1, with D tentatively TRBD1 (6 bases). The CDR3 totals 17 residues. The V gene's germline CDR1 is DFQATT and CDR2 SNEGSKA (reference sequence). The V end lost 6 bases, the J end lost 6 bases, and 27 bases lay between the germline ends. CDR3 protein: CSATKAPRDTTRNEQFF. In DNA, the CDR3 is TGCAGTGCCACTAAAGCCCCTCGGGACACGACACGCAATGAGCAGTTCTTC.

The V call is TRBV5-1, the J call TRBJ2-7; TRBD2 matches 11 bases. The CDR3 runs 14 residues. CDR1 is SGHRS and CDR2 is YFSETQ in the germline V gene. The V segment lost 5 bases and the J segment 7 bases; nucleotides outside the gene matches: 8. The CDR3 DNA reads TGCGCCAGCAGTAGCGGGAGGGCCGTTCGGGAGCAGTACTTC. Translated: CASSSGRAVREQYF.

The J gene is TRBJ2-3, the V gene TRBV11-2; 8 bases map to TRBD2. Germline V gene data show CDR1 as SGHAT and CDR2 as FQNNGV. The junction had 9 bases not matched to a gene; V was cut back by 1 base and J by 6 bases. The CDR3 has 16 amino acids. CDR3 DNA sequence: TGTGCCAGCAGCTTAGTATTCGGCGGGGGGCAGGATACGCAGTATTTT. Its translation is CASSLVFGGGQDTQYF.

The V call is TRBV20-1, the J call TRBJ2-1; 11 bases align to TRBD2. There are 17 residues in the CDR3. V gave up 3 bases and J gave up 0 bases; unmatched junction bases: 7. Germline assignment: CDR1 DFQATT and CDR2 SNEGSKA (reference sequence). CDR3 DNA: TGCAGTGCTAGTTGGGCTAGCGGGGGGAGCTCCTACAATGAGCAGTTCTTC. This gives the protein CSASWASGGSSYNEQFF.

This clonotype has a handful of counts. This chain joins TRBV9 and TRBJ1-1; D perhaps matches TRBD1 (6 bases). Trimming removed 4 bases from V and 5 bases from J, with 15 bases in between. The CDR3 runs 14 residues. The germline gives CDR1 SGDLS, CDR2 YYNGEE. CDR3 coding DNA: TGTGCCAGCAGCCCTGGACAGCGGATTACTGAAGCTTTCTTT. Translating gives CASSPGQRITEAFF.

This clonotype has more than one count but fewer than ten. The chain couples TRBV7-6 to TRBJ2-7; TRBD2 might be the D (6 bases). The ends were cut back, 5 bases at V and 4 bases at J, with 18 bases in the middle. The germline CDR1 and CDR2 sequences are SGHVS and FNYEAQ. This CDR3 spans 15 amino acids. This CDR3 reads CASSTDTGVGYEQYF. For the CDR3, the DNA is TGTGCCAGCAGCACTGACACGGGGGTAGGTTACGAGCAGTACTTC.

This clonotype was observed a few times. This chain uses TRBV7-6 with TRBJ2-7; possibly TRBD2 for D (6 bases). Germline loops: CDR1 SGHVS, CDR2 FNYEAQ. The CDR3 has 15 residues. V was clipped by 5 bases and J by 3 bases, with 17 bases between them. CDR3: CASSKAEGFRYEQYF. As DNA, the CDR3 is TGTGCCAGCAGCAAGGCGGAGGGGTTTCGCTACGAGCAGTACTTC.

This clonotype has just a few counts. The V gene is TRBV5-5, the J gene TRBJ1-5; 7 nucleotides match TRBD1. After removal of 3 bases from V and 0 bases from J, the junction contained 6 bases not matched to a gene. Germline V gives CDR1 SGHKS, CDR2 YYEKEE (reference sequence). The CDR3 runs 16 residues. The DNA for the CDR3 is TGTGCCAGCAGCTATACAGGGGAACTTAGCAATCAGCCCCAGCATTTT. Translating gives CASSYTGELSNQPQHF.

This clonotype was seen a few times. This chain links TRBV12-3 or TRBV12-4 with TRBJ2-5; TRBD1 aligns across 8 bases. The CDR3 totals 14 residues. V dropped 2 bases and J dropped 5; count of bases not matched to a gene: 4. This CDR3 is CASSLRTGWETQYF. Written as DNA, the CDR3 is TGTGCCAGCAGTTTACGGACAGGGTGGGAGACCCAGTACTTC.

The sample holds many counts of this clonotype. J is TRBJ1-4 and V is TRBV2, with D unclear. CDR1 is SNHLY, CDR2 FYNNEI, per germline. This CDR3 contains 12 residues. V lost 4 bases, J lost 5 bases, and 5 bases lay in between. The CDR3 spells CASSAQNEKLFF. The CDR3, as DNA: TGTGCCAGCAGTGCACAGAATGAAAAACTGTTTTTT.

Ten or more counts support this clonotype. This chain links TRBV27 with TRBJ1-5; D not certain. The germline V gene encodes CDR1 MNHEY and CDR2 SMNVEV (reference sequence). Trimming removed 1 base from V and 3 bases from J, with 4 bases in between. The CDR3 is made up of 13 amino acids. CDR3 loop: CASSLWVNQPQHF. CDR3 nucleotides: TGTGCCAGCAGTTTATGGGTCAATCAGCCCCAGCATTTT.

The chain is built from TRBV2 and TRBJ1-1; unclear D gene. Per germline, CDR1 SNHLY and CDR2 FYNNEI. The length of the CDR3 is 13 residues. Deletions cut 10 bases from V and 4 bases from J, with 16 bases between. The CDR3 reads CATLPPFGTEAFF. The CDR3 DNA follows: TGTGCCACCCTCCCTCCGTTTGGCACTGAAGCTTTCTTT.

This clonotype occurred a few times. The V and J genes are TRBV5-1 and TRBJ2-1, with 16 nucleotides matching TRBD2. J was trimmed by 8 bases and V by 4 bases; bases with no gene match: 6. The length of the CDR3 is 16 residues. CDR1 and CDR2 from the germline V gene are SGHRS and YFSETQ. DNA of the CDR3: TGCGCCAGCAGCCTGGGACTAGCGGGGGGGTACGATGAGCAGTTCTTC. Residues: CASSLGLAGGYDEQFF.

The V gene is TRBV19, the J gene TRBJ2-1; 9 bases line up with TRBD2. The junction had 6 bases not matched to a gene; V was cut back by 4 bases and J by 2 bases. Germline values: CDR1 LNHDA, CDR2 SQIVND (reference sequence). The CDR3 is made up of 16 amino acids. This CDR3 is CASSRSSGVAYNEQFF. CDR3 DNA sequence: TGTGCCAGTAGTAGATCTAGCGGGGTGGCCTACAATGAGCAGTTCTTC.

This clonotype was seen a few times. CDR3 loop: CASSWGVSSGANVLTF. CDR3 in DNA: TGCGCCAGCAGCTGGGGGGTCTCCTCTGGGGCCAACGTCCTGACTTTC. V gene TRBV5-1 combines with J gene TRBJ2-6, with D maybe TRBD2 (6 bases). CDR1 and CDR2 (germline): SGHRS, YFSETQ. This CDR3 is 16 amino acids long. The germline V and J ends were trimmed by 3 bases and 0 bases, with 10 bases remaining between them.

The chain uses TRBV20-1 and TRBJ2-2; D may be TRBD1 (6 bases). V lost 4 bases, J lost 0 bases, and 9 bases lay in between. CDR3 length: 14 amino acids. The germline gives CDR1 DFQATT, CDR2 SNEGSKA (reference sequence). The CDR3 reads CSAKGGTNTGELFF. CDR3 in DNA: TGCAGTGCTAAAGGGGGAACGAACACCGGGGAGCTGTTTTTT.

The genes are TRBV18 and TRBJ2-7, with D tentatively TRBD1 or TRBD2 (5 bases each). V shed 3 bases and J shed 7 bases, with 13 bases lying between them. The CDR3 has 13 amino acids. Germline-derived CDR1 and CDR2 are KGHSH and LQKENI. The CDR3 is CASSPGTVQEQYF. DNA of the CDR3: TGTGCCAGCTCACCTGGGACGGTGCAAGAGCAGTACTTC.

This clonotype was observed a few times. The chain combines TRBV12-3 or TRBV12-4 with TRBJ2-3, with TRBD1 as a possible D gene (6 bases). Between the trimmed V and J ends, which lost 6 bases and 4 bases, there was a span of 14 bases. The CDR3 runs 14 residues. The CDR3 sequence is CASSHLDRSDTQYF. The CDR3 DNA sequence: TGTGCCAGCAGCCATCTGGACAGATCAGATACGCAGTATTTT.

V and J are TRBV12-3 or TRBV12-4 and TRBJ2-1, with 11 bases that match TRBD2. The CDR3 loop spans 15 amino acids. After removal of 6 bases from V and 7 bases from J, the junction contained 8 bases not matched to a gene. CDR3 sequence: CASSNPSGRINEQFF. Written as DNA, the CDR3 is TGTGCCAGCAGCAACCCTAGCGGGAGGATAAATGAGCAGTTCTTC.